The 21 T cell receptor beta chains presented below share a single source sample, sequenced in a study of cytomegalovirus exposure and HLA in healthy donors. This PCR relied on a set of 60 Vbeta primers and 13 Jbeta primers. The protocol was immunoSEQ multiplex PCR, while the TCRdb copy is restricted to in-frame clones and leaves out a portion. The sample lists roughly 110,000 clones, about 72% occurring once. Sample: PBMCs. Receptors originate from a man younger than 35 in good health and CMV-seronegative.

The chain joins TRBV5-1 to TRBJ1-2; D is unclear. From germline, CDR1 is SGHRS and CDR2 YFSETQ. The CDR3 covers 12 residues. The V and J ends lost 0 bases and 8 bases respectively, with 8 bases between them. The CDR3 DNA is TGCGCCAGCAGCTTGGTCGGGTGCGGCTACACCTTC. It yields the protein CASSLVGCGYTF.

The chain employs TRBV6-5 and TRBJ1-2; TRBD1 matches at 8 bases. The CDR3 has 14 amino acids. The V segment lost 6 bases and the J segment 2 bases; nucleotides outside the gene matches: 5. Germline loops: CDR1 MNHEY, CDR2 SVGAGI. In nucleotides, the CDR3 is TGTGCCAGCAGGGAGACAGGGGCAAACTATGGCTACACCTTC. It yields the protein CASRETGANYGYTF.

CDR3 DNA: TGTGCCAGCAGCTTAGGAGCGGGGGGGCCCGGAGATACGCAGTATTTT. As protein: CASSLGAGGPGDTQYF. The rearrangement joins TRBV11-2 to TRBJ2-3, with TRBD2 identical over 10 bases. With V trimmed by 1 base and J by 5 bases, 6 bases remained unmatched. This CDR3 comprises 16 residues. Germline V gene lookup returns CDR1 SGHAT and CDR2 FQNNGV.

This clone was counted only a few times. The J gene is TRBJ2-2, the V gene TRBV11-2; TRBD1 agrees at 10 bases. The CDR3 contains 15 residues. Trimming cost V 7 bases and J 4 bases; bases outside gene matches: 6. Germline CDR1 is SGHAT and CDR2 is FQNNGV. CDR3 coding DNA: TGTGCCAGCATTAAGGACAGGGGGAGCACCGGGGAGCTGTTTTTT. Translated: CASIKDRGSTGELFF.

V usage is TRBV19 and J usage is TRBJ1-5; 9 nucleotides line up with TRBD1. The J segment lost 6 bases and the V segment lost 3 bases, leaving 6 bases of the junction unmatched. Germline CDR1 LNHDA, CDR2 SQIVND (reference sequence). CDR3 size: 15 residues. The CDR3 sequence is CASSIIGTGIQPQHF. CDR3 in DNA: TGTGCCAGTAGTATTATCGGGACAGGGATTCAGCCCCAGCATTTT.

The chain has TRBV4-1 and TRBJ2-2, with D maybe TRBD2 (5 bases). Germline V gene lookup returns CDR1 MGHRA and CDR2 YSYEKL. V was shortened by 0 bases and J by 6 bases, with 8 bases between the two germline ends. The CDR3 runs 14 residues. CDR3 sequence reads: CASSQEAGAGELFF. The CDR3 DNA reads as TGCGCCAGCAGCCAAGAGGCCGGGGCCGGGGAGCTGTTTTTT.

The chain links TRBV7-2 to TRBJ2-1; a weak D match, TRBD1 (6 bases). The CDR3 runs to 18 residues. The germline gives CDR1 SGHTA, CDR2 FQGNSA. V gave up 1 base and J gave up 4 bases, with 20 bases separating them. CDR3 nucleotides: TGTGCCAGCAGCTTAGTTGGAGGCTCAGGGACACTATACAATGAGCAGTTCTTC. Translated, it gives CASSLVGGSGTLYNEQFF.

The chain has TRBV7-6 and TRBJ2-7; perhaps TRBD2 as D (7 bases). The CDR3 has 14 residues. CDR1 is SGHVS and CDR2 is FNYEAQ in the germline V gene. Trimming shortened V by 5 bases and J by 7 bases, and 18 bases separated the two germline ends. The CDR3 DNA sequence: TGTGCCAGCAGCCAGGGAGGGGGGGCGGTAGAGCAGTACTTC. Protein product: CASSQGGGAVEQYF.

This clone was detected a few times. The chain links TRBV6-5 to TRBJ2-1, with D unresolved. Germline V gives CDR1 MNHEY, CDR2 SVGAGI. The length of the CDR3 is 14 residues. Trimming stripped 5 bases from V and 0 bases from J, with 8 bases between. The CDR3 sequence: CASSISSSYNEQFF. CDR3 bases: TGTGCCAGCAGTATCTCGAGCTCCTACAATGAGCAGTTCTTC.

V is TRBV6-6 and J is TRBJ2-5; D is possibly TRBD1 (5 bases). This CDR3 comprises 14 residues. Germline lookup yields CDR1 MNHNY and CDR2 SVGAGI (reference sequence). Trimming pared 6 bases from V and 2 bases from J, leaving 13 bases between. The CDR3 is CASRSQGVQETQYF. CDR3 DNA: TGTGCCAGCAGATCCCAGGGCGTACAAGAGACCCAGTACTTC.

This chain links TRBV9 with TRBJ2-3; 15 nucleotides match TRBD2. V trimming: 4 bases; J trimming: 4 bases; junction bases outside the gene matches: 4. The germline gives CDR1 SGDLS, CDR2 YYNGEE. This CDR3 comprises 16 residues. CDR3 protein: CASSRTSGGAPDTQYF. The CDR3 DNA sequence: TGTGCCAGCAGCCGGACTAGCGGGGGGGCCCCAGATACGCAGTATTTT.

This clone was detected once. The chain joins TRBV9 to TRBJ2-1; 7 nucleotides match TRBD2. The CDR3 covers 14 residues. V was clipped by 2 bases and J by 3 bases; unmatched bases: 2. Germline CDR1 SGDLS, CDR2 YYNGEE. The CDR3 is CASSVRGDYNEQFF. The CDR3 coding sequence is TGTGCCAGCAGCGTCCGGGGGGACTACAATGAGCAGTTCTTC.

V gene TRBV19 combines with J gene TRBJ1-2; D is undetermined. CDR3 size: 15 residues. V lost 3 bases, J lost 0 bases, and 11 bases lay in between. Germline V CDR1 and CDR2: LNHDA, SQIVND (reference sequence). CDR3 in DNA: TGTGCCAGTAGTATTCCCGCAGGTCCTAACTATGGCTACACCTTC. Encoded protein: CASSIPAGPNYGYTF.

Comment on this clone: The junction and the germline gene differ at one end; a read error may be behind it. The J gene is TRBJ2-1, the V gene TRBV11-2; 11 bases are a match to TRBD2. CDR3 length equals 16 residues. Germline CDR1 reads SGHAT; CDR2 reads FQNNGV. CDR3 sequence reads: CASSLFSGGEFNEQFF. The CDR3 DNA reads TGTGCCAGCAGCTTATTTAGCGGGGGGGAATTCAATGAACAGTTCTTC. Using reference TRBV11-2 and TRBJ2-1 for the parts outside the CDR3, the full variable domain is EAGVAQSPRYKIIEKRQSVAFWCNPISGHATLYWYQQILGQGPKLLIQFQNNGVVDDSQLPKDRFSAERLKGVDSTLKIQPAKLEDSAVYLCASSLFSGGEFNEQFFGPGTRLTVL.

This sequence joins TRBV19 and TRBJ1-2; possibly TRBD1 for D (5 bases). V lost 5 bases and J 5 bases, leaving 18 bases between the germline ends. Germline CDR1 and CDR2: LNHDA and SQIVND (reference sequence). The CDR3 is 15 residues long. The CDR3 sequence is CASSSGDLRGYGYTF. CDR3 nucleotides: TGTGCCAGTAGTTCGGGGGACCTCCGAGGGTATGGCTACACCTTC. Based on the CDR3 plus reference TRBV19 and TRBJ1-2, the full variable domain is DGGITQSPKYLFRKEGQNVTLSCEQNLNHDAMYWYRQDPGQGLRLIYYSQIVNDFQKGDIAEGYSVSREKKESFPLTVTSAQKNPTAFYLCASSSGDLRGYGYTFGSGTRLTVV.

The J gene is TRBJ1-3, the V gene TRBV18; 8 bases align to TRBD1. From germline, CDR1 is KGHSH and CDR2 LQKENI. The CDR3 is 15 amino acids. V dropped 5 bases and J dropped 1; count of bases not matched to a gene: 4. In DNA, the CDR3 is TGTGCCAGCTCAAACGGACAGGGTTCTGGAAACACCATATATTTT. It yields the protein CASSNGQGSGNTIYF.

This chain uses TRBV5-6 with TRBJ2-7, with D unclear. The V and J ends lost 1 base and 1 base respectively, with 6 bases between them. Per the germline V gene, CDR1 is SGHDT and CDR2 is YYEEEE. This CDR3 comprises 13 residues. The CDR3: CASSLSPSYEQYF. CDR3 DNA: TGTGCCAGCAGCTTGTCCCCATCCTACGAGCAGTACTTC. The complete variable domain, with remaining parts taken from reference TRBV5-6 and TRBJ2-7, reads DAGVTQSPTHLIKTRGQQVTLRCSPKSGHDTVSWYQQALGQGPQFIFQYYEEEERQRGNFPDRFSGHQFPNYSSELNVNALLLGDSALYLCASSLSPSYEQYFGPGTRLTVT.

The CDR3 DNA follows: TGCGCCAGCAGTTCGGGACTCCAAGGCCATGGCTACACCTTC. Translated: CASSSGLQGHGYTF. The chain links TRBV23-1 to TRBJ1-2; D perhaps matches TRBD1 (5 bases). TRBV23-1 is recorded as an ORF, its role being uncertain. This CDR3 is 14 amino acids long. The V gene lost 5 bases and the J gene lost 6 bases, with 16 bases spanning the gap.

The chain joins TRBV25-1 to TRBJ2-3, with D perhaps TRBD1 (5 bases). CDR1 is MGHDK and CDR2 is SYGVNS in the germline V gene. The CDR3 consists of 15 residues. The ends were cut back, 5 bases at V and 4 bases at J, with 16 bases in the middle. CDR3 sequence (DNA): TGTGCCAGCAGTAACCCGACGAAGGGGCCAGATACGCAGTATTTT. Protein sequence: CASSNPTKGPDTQYF.

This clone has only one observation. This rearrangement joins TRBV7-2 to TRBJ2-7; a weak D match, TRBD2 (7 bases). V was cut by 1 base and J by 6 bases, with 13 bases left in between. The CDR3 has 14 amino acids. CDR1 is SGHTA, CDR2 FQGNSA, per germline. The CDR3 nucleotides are TGTGCCAGCAGCTTAGGGGGGGGCCGGCCCGAGCAGTACTTC. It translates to CASSLGGGRPEQYF.

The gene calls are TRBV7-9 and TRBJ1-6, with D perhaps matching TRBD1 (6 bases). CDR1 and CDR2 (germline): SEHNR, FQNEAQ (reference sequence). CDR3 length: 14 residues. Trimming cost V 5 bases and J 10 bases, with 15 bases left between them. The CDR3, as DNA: TGTGCCAGCAGCCCACGGCAGGGGTGGTCACCCCTCCACTTT. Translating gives CASSPRQGWSPLHF. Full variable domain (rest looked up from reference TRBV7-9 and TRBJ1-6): DTGVSQNPRHKITKRGQNVTFRCDPISEHNRLYWYRQTLGQGPEFLTYFQNEAQLEKSRLLSDRFSAERPKGSFSTLEIQRTEQGDSAMYLCASSPRQGWSPLHFGNGTRLTVT.